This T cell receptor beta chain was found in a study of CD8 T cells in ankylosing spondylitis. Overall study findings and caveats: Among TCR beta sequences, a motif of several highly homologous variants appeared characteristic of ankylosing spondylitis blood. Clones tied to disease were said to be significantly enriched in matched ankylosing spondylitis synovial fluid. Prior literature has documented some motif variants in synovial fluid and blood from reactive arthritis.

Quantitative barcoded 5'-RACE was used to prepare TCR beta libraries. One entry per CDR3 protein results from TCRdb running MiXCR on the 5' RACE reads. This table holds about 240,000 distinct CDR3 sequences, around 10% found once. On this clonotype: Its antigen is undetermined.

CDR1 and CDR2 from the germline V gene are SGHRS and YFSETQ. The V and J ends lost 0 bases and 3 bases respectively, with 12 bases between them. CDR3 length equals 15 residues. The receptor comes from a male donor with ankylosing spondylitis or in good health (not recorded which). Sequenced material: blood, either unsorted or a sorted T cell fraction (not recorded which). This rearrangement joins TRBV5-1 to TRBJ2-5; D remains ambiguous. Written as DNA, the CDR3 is TGCGCCAGCAGCTTGGCCCGGGTAGCTGAAGAGACCCAGTACTTC. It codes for CASSLARVAEETQYF.